This T cell receptor beta chain was retrieved from a study of identical twins (TCRdb year 2016). Broadly, across the study: TCR alpha and beta repertoires from monozygotic twins, unrelated adults of various ages and cord blood were deep-sequenced to test whether fetal clonotypes persist. To rule out contamination, the twin experiments were replicated at different times with different library preparation protocols.

Study-level results and caveats: Fewer insertions were carried by abundant cord blood beta clonotypes, a similar but weaker trend appeared in young adult naive repertoires, and no such trend appeared in memory repertoires. Out-of-frame TCR alpha sequences shared between twins showed an excess of low generation-probability sequences compared with coincidental sharing between unrelated individuals. In monozygotic twins, out-of-frame TCR alpha sharing was systematically underestimated by recombination models, although the models agreed with sharing between unrelated individuals. Conclusions relied on cross-sectional statistical analysis, since the same donors could not be followed over many years. In beta out-of-frame sequences, excess twin sharing was weaker, because having fewer shared sequences lowered the signal-to-noise ratio. Invariant T cells such as MAIT and iNKT could partly confound zero-insertion analyses, although diverse VJ usage argued against such confounding for most clonotypes.

V is clipped by 5 bases and J by 1 base, and the sequence between their germline boundaries is 13 bases long. Including cysteine and phenylalanine, the CDR3 has 15 amino acids. This entry keeps only the CDR3 DNA: 45 bases, framed from base 1. CDR1 and CDR2 are drawn from the germline V gene (reference sequence): SEHNR, FQNEAQ. Worth noting for this clonotype: Its antigen is currently not known. Base qualities are not provided; no much larger clone lies one nucleotide away.

Libraries were constructed by 5' RACE. The sequencing machine was an Illumina HiSeq 2000. Template switching introduced a universal primer binding site; the final cDNA contained a unique molecular identifier, enabling accurate counting of TCR cDNA molecules. Specific primers in the conserved constant-segment region were used to synthesize first-strand cDNA for TCR alpha and beta chains. To control for contamination, every cDNA library was double barcoded, receiving both a SMART-Mk sample barcode and Illumina barcodes. TruSeq adapter sequences along with Illumina sample barcodes were introduced in two successive PCR steps. The TCR alpha and beta cDNA libraries were sequenced on the Illumina HiSeq platform using custom primers. Turning to the authors' computational methods: MiGEC was used to process raw reads and extract unique molecular identifiers, and MiXCR was used to find CDR3 positions. For each individual, recombination models were inferred using an EM algorithm with the repgenHMM and IGoR tools. The analysis of shared clonotypes was done with the tcR package in R, with sharing normalized by the product of cloneset sizes. Out-of-frame nonproductive sequences were analyzed to study raw recombination free of thymic and clonal selection effects. TCRdb cleaned the public reads at Q25 with fastp, built clones with MiXCR and kept in-frame beta chains. Rows merge per CDR3 protein into single entries with the most common DNA and genes. These V and J calls originate from TCRdb's pipeline instead of the authors' own analysis. The sample table records approximately 240,000 distinct CDR3 sequences; more than 13% of these occur just once. The top ten clonotypes cover 8.8% of the sample.

Only healthy Caucasian donors were included. Using Miltenyi CD45RO+ enrichment and human naive T-cell isolation kits, memory (CD45RO+) and naive T cells were isolated from PBMC. The chain links TRBV7-9 with TRBJ2-3; possibly the D gene is TRBD2, per 6 matching bases. The source is a woman between 18 and 29 years old in good health. The sequencing sample was made of memory (CD45RO+) T cells sorted from blood. In the paper's terms, the cell subset or site label means: CD45RO+ enriched T cells. The DNA sequence reads TGTGCCAGCAGCCCAGGAGGGCCGGGCACAGATACGCAGTATTTT. It is translated as CASSPGGPGTDTQYF.